In this sample, the clone carrying this T cell receptor (beta chain) turned up a few times. Germline V gene sequence: CDR1 SGHTA, CDR2 FQGNSA. V was pared by 5 bases and J by 5 bases, with 7 bases between. The CDR3 runs 12 residues. This entry belongs to a study of blood T cells in healthy people across ages. The second PCR ran about 6 to 12 cycles with a sample-barcoded 5' primer and J-beta primers. TCRdb independently ran MiXCR on the 5' RACE reads; one entry per CDR3 protein. The sample gives 650,000 to 800,000 distinct CDR3 sequences, under 55% of which show up once; 15% to 25% is in the top ten. Material: blood. This receptor was identified in a man aged 55 to 70 in good health. This sequence joins TRBV7-2 and TRBJ2-4; no clear D. DNA for the CDR3: TGTGCCAGCAGCGCCCCCCAAAACATTCAGTACTTC. Translation: CASSAPQNIQYF.